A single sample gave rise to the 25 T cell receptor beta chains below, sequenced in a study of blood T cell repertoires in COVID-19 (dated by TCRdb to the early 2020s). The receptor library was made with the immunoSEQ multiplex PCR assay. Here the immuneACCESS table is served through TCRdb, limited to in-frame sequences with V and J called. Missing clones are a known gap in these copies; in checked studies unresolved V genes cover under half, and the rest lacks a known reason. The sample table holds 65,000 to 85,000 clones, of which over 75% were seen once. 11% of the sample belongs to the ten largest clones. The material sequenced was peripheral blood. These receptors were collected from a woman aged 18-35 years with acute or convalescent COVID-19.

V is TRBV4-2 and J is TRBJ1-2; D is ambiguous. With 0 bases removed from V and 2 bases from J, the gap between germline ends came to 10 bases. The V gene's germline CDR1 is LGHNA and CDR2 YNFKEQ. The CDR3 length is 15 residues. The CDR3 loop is CASSQDLDPNYGYTF. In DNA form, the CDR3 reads TGTGCCAGCAGCCAAGATCTAGATCCCAACTATGGCTACACCTTC.

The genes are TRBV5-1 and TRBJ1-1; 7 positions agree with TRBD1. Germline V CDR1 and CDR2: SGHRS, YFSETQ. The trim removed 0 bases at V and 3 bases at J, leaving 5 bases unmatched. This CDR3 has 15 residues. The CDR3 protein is CASSLVRQGDTEAFF. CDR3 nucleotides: TGCGCCAGCAGCTTGGTTCGGCAGGGGGACACTGAAGCTTTCTTT. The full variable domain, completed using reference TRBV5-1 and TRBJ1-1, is KAGVTQTPRYLIKTRGQQVTLSCSPISGHRSVSWYQQTPGQGLQFLFEYFSETQRNKGNFPGRFSGRQFSNSRSEMNVSTLELGDSALYLCASSLVRQGDTEAFFGQGTRLTVV.

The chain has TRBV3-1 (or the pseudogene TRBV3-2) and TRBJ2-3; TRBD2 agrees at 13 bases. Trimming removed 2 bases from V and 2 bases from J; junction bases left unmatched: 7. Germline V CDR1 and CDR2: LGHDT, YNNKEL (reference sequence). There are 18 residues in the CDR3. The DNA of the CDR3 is TGTGCCAGCAGCCAACTGCAAACTAGCGGGAGGGCCACAGATACGCAGTATTTT. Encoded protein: CASSQLQTSGRATDTQYF.

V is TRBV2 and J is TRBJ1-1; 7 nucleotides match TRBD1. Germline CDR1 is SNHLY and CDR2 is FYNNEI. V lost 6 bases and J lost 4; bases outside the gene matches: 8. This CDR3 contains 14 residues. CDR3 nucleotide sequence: TGTGCCAGCAGGGCAGACAGGGCGGGCACTGAAGCTTTCTTT. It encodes CASRADRAGTEAFF.

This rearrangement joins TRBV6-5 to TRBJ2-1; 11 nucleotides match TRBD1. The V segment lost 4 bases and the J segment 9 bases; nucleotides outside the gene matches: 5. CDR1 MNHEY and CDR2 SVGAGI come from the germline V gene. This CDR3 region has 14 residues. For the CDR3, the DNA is TGTGCCAGCAGTTCTCGGACAGGGGGCTTTGAGCAGTTCTTC. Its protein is CASSSRTGGFEQFF.

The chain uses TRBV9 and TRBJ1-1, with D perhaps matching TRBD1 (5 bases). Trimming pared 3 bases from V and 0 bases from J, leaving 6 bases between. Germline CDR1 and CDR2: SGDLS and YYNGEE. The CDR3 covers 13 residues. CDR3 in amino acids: CASSGGVNTEAFF. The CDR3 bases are TGTGCCAGCAGCGGGGGCGTGAACACTGAAGCTTTCTTT.

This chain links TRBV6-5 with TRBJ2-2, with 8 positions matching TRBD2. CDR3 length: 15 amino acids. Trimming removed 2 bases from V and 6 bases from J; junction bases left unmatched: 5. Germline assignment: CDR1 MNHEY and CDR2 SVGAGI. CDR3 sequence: CASSYREGVPGELFF. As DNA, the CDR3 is TGTGCCAGCAGTTACCGGGAGGGGGTCCCCGGGGAGCTGTTTTTT.

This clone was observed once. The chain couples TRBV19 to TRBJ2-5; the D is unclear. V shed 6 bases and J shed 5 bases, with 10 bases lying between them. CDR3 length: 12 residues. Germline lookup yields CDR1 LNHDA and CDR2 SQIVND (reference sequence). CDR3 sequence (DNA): TGTGCCAGTAGCGGTCAATGGGAGACCCAGTACTTC. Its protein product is CASSGQWETQYF.

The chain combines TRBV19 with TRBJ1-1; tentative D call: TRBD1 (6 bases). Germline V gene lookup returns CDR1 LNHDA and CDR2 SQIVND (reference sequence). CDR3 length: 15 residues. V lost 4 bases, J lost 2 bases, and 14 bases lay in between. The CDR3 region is CASSTGGQYNTEAFF. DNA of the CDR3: TGTGCCAGTAGTACGGGAGGACAGTACAACACTGAAGCTTTCTTT.

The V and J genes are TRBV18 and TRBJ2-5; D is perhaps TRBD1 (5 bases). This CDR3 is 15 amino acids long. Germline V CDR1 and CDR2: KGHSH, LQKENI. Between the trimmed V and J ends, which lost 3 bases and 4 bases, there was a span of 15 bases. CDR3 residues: CASSPTGQGGETQYF. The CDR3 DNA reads TGTGCCAGCTCACCCACCGGGCAGGGTGGAGAGACCCAGTACTTC.

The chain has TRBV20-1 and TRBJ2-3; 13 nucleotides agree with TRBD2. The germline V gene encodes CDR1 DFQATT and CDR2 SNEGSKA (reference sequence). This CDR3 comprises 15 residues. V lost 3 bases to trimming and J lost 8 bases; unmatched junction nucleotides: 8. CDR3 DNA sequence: TGCAGTGCTAGTACTAGCGGGGGGGTAGAGGGTACGCAGTATTTT. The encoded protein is CSASTSGGVEGTQYF.

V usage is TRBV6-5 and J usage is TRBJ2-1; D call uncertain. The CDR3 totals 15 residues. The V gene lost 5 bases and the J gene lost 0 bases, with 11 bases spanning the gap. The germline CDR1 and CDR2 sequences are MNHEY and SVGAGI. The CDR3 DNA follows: TGTGCCAGCAGTCCCTACTTAACCTCCTACAATGAGCAGTTCTTC. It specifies CASSPYLTSYNEQFF.

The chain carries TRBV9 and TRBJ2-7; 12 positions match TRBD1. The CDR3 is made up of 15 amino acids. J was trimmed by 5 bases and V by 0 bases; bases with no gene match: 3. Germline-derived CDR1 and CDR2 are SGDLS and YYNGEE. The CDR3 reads CASSVGGQGAHEQYF. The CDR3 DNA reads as TGTGCCAGCAGCGTAGGGGGACAGGGGGCTCACGAGCAGTACTTC. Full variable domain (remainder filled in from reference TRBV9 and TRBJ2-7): DSGVTQTPKHLITATGQRVTLRCSPRSGDLSVYWYQQSLDQGLQFLIQYYNGEERAKGNILERFSAQQFPDLHSELNLSSLELGDSALYFCASSVGGQGAHEQYFGPGTRLTVT.

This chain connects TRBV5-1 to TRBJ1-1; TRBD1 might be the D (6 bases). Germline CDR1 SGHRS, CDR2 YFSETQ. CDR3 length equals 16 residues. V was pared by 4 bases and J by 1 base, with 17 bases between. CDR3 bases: TGCGCCAGCAGCCAGGGACACAGAACAGCGAACACTGAAGCTTTCTTT. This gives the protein CASSQGHRTANTEAFF.

The CDR3 loop is CASSQTGHTYEQYF. The CDR3 region has the DNA TGTGCCAGCAGTCAGACGGGACACACCTACGAGCAGTACTTC. This chain connects TRBV28 to TRBJ2-7, with D tentatively TRBD1 (6 bases). Germline CDR1 is MDHEN and CDR2 is SYDVKM. Trimming took 5 bases from V and 2 from J, leaving 13 bases between them. This CDR3 comprises 14 residues.

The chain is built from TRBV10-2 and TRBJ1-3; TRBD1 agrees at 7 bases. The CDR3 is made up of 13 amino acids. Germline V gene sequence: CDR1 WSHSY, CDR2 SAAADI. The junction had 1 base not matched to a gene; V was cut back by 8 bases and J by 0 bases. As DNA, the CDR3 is TGCGCCAGCGGGACAGTCTCTGGAAACACCATATATTTT. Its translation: CASGTVSGNTIYF.

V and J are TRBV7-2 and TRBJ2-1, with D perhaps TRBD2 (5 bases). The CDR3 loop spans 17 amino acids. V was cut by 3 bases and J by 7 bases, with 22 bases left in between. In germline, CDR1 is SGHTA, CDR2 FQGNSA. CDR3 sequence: CASSLTPGAPSGNEQFF. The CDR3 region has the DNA TGTGCCAGCAGCTTGACTCCCGGAGCCCCTTCGGGGAATGAGCAGTTCTTC.

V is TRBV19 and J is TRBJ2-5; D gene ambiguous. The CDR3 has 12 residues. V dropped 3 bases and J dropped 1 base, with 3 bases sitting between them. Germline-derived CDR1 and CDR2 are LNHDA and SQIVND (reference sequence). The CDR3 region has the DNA TGTGCCAGTAGTATCCTCCAAGAGACCCAGTACTTC. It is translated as CASSILQETQYF.

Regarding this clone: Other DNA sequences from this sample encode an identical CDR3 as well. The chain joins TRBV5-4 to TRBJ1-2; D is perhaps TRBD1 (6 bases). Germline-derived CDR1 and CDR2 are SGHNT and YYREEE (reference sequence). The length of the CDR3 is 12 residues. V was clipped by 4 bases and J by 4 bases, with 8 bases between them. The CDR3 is CASSLDSYGYTF. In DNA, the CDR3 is TGTGCCAGCAGCCTGGACAGCTATGGCTACACCTTC.

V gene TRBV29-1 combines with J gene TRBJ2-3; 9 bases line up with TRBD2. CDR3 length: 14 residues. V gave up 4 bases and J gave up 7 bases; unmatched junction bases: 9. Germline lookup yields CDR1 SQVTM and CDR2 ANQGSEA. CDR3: CSVVGRGLAYTQYF. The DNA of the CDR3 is TGCAGCGTTGTGGGCAGGGGACTAGCTTATACGCAGTATTTT.

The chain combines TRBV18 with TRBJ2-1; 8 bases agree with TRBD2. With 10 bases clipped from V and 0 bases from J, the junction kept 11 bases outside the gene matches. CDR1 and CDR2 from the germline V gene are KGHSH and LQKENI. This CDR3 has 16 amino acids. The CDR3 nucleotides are TGTGCCACCACGACCCGCGGGGGGAGCTCCTACAATGAGCAGTTCTTC. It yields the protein CATTTRGGSSYNEQFF. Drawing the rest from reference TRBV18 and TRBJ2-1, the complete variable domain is NAGVMQNPRHLVRRRGQEARLRCSPMKGHSHVYWYRQLPEEGLKFMVYLQKENIIDESGMPKERFSAEFPKEGPSILRIQQVVRGDSAAYFCATTTRGGSSYNEQFFGPGTRLTVL.

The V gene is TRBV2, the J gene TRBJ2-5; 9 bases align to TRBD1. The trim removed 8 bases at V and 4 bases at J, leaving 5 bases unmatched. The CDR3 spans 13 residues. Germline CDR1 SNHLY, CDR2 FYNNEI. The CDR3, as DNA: TGTGCCAGCGGGACAGGGAGAAGAGAGACCCAGTACTTC. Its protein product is CASGTGRRETQYF.

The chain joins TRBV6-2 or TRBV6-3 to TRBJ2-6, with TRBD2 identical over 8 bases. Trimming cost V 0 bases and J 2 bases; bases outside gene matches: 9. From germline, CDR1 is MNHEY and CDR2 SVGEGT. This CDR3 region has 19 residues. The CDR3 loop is CASSYSTGGVRTGANVLTF. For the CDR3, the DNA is TGTGCCAGCAGTTACTCGACCGGGGGGGTCCGGACTGGGGCCAACGTCCTGACTTTC.

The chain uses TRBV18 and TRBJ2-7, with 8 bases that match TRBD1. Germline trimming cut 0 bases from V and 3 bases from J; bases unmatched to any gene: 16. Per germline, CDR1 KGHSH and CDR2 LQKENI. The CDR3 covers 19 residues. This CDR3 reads CASSPPSVSPGGHIYEQYF. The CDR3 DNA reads TGTGCCAGCTCACCACCGTCCGTAAGTCCAGGGGGCCACATCTACGAGCAGTACTTC.

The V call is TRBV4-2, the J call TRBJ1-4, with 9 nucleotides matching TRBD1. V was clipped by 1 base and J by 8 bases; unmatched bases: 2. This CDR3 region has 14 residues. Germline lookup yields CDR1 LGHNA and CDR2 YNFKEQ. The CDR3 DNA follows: TGTGCCAGCAGCCAAGGGGACAGGGCAGAAAAACTGTTTTTT. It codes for CASSQGDRAEKLFF.